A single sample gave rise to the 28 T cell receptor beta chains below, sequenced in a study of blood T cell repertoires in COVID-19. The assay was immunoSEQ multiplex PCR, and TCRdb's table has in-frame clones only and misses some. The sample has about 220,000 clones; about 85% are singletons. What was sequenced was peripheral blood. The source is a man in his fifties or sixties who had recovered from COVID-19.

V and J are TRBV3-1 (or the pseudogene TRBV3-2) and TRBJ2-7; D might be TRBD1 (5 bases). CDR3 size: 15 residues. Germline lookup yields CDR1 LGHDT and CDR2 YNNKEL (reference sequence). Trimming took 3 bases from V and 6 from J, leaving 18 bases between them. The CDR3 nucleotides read TGTGCCAGCAGCCATATTCAGGGTCCCCTGGCCGAGCAGTACTTC. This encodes CASSHIQGPLAEQYF.

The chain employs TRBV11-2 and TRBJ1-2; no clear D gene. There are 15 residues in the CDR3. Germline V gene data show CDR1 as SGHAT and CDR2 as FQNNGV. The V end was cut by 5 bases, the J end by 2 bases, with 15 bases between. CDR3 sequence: CASSLSWVSNYGYTF. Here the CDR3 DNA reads TGTGCCAGCAGCCTTAGCTGGGTTTCGAACTATGGCTACACCTTC. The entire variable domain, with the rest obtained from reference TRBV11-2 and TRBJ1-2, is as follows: EAGVAQSPRYKIIEKRQSVAFWCNPISGHATLYWYQQILGQGPKLLIQFQNNGVVDDSQLPKDRFSAERLKGVDSTLKIQPAKLEDSAVYLCASSLSWVSNYGYTFGSGTRLTVV.

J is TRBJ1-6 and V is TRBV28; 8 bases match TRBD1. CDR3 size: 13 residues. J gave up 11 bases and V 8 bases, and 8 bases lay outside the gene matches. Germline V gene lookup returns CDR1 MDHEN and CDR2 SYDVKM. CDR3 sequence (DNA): TGTGCCAGCGCGGGACAGGCAAACACACCCCTCCACTTT. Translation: CASAGQANTPLHF.

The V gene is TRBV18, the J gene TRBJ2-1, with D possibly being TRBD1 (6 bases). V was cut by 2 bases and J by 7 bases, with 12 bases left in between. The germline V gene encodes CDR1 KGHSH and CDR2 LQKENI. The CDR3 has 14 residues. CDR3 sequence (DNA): TGTGCCAGCTCACCAGAGACAGGAAGGAATGAGCAGTTCTTC. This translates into CASSPETGRNEQFF.

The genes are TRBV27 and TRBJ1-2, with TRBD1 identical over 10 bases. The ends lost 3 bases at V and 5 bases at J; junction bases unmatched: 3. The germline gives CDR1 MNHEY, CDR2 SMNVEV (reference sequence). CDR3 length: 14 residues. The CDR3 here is CASSFLGQGYGYTF. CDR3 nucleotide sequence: TGTGCCAGCAGTTTTTTGGGACAGGGGTATGGCTACACCTTC.

The CDR3 DNA is TGTGCCAGCAGTCCCGCAGGGGGTAGCAATCAGCCCCAGCATTTT. Translating gives CASSPAGGSNQPQHF. This chain uses TRBV27 with TRBJ1-5; 7 bases agree with TRBD1. V was clipped by 5 bases and J by 0 bases; unmatched bases: 4. In germline, CDR1 is MNHEY, CDR2 SMNVEV (reference sequence). The CDR3 has 15 amino acids.

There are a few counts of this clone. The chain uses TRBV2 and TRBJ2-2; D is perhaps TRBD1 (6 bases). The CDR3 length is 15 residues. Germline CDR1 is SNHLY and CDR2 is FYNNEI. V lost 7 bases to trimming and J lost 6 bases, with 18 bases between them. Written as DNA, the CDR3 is TGTGCCAGCACGGATCCTGTGGACAGACCCGGGGAGCTGTTTTTT. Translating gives CASTDPVDRPGELFF.

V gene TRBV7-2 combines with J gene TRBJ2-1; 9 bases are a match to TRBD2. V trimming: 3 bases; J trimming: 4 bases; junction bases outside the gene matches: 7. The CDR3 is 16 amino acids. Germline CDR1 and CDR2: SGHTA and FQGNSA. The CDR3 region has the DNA TGTGCCAGCAGCTTGAGGGCGGGAGGGCCTTACAATGAGCAGTTCTTC. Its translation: CASSLRAGGPYNEQFF.

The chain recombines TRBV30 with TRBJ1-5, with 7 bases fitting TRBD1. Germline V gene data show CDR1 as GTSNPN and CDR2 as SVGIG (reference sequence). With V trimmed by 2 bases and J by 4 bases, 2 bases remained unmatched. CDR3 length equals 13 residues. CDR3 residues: CAWSTGVNQPQHF. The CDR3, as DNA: TGTGCCTGGAGTACAGGGGTAAATCAGCCCCAGCATTTT.

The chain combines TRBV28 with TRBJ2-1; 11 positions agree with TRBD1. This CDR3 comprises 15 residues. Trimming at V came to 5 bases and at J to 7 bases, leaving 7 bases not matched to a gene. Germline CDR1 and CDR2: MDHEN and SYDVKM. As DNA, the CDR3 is TGTGCCAGCAGTCCCTCGGACAGGGGGCGGAATGAGCAGTTCTTC. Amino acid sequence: CASSPSDRGRNEQFF. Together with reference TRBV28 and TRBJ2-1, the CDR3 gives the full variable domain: DVKVTQSSRYLVKRTGEKVFLECVQDMDHENMFWYRQDPGLGLRLIYFSYDVKMKEKGDIPEGYSVSREKKERFSLILESASTNQTSMYLCASSPSDRGRNEQFFGPGTRLTVL.

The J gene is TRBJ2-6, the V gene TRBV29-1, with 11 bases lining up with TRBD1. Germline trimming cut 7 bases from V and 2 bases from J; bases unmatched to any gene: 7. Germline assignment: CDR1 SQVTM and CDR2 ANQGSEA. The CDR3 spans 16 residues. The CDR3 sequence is CSAGQGAIAGANVLTF. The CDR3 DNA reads TGCAGCGCAGGACAGGGGGCGATTGCTGGGGCCAACGTCCTGACTTTC.

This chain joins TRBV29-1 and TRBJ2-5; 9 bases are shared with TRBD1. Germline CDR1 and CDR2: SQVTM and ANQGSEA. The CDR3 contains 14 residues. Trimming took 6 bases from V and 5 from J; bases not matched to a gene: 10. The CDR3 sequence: CSVVPGQGTETQYF. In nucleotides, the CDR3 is TGCAGCGTGGTGCCGGGACAGGGAACCGAGACCCAGTACTTC.

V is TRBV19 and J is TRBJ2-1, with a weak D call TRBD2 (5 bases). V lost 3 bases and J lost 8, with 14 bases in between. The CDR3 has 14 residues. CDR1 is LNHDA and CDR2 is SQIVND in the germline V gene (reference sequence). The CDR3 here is CASSMPRGYHEQFF. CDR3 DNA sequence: TGTGCCAGTAGTATGCCTAGAGGGTACCATGAGCAGTTCTTC. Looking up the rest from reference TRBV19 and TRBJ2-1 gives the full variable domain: DGGITQSPKYLFRKEGQNVTLSCEQNLNHDAMYWYRQDPGQGLRLIYYSQIVNDFQKGDIAEGYSVSREKKESFPLTVTSAQKNPTAFYLCASSMPRGYHEQFFGPGTRLTVL.

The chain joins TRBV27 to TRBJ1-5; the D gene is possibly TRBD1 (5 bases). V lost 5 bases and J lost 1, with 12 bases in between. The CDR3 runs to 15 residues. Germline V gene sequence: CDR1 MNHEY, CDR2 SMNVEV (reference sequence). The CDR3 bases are TGTGCCAGCAGTCCGCTAGGGGTAAGCAATCAGCCCCAGCATTTT. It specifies CASSPLGVSNQPQHF.

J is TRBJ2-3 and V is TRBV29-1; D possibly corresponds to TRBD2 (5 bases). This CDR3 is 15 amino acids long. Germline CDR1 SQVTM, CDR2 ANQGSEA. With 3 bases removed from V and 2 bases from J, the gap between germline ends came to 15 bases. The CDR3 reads CSVEVAPDPTDTQYF. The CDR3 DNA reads TGCAGCGTTGAGGTAGCGCCAGACCCCACAGATACGCAGTATTTT.

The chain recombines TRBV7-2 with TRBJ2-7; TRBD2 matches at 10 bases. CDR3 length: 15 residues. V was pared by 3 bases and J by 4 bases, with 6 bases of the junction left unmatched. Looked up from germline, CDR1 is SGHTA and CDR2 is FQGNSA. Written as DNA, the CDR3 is TGTGCCAGCAGCTTGGGAGCTAGCGGGAGTTACGAGCAGTACTTC. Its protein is CASSLGASGSYEQYF.

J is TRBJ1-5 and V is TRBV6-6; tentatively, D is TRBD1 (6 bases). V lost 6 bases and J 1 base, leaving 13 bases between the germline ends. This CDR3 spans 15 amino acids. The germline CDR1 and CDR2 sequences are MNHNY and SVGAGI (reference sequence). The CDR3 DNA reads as TGTGCCAGCAGAGAAACCGACAGGAGCAATCAGCCCCAGCATTTT. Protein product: CASRETDRSNQPQHF.

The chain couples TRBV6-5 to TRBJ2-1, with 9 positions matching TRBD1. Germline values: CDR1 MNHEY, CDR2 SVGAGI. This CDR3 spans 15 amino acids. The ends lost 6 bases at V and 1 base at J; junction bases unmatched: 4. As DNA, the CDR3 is TGTGCCAGCAGGCCCGGGACAGGGTCCTACAATGAGCAGTTCTTC. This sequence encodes CASRPGTGSYNEQFF.

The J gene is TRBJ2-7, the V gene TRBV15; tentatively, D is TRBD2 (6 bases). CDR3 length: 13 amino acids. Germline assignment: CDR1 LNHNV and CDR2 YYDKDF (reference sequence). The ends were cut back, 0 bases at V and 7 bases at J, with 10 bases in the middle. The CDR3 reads CATSRDNGREQYF. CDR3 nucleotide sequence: TGTGCCACCAGCAGAGATAACGGGAGAGAGCAGTACTTC. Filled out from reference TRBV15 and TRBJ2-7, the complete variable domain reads DAMVIQNPRYQVTQFGKPVTLSCSQTLNHNVMYWYQQKSSQAPKLLFHYYDKDFNNEADTPDNFQSRRPNTSFCFLDIRSPGLGDTAMYLCATSRDNGREQYFGPGTRLTVT.

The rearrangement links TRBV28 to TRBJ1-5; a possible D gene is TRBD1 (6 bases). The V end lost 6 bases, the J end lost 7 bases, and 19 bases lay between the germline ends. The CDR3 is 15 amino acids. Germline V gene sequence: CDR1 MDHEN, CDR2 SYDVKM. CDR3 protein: CASRHIDRSAQPQHF. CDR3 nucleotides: TGTGCCAGCAGGCATATCGACAGGAGCGCCCAGCCCCAGCATTTT. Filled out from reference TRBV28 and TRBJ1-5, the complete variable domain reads DVKVTQSSRYLVKRTGEKVFLECVQDMDHENMFWYRQDPGLGLRLIYFSYDVKMKEKGDIPEGYSVSREKKERFSLILESASTNQTSMYLCASRHIDRSAQPQHFGDGTRLSIL.

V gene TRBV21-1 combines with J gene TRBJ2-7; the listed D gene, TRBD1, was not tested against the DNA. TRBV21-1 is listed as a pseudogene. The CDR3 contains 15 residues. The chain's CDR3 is CASSKGSLSSYEQYF. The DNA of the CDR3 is TGTGCCAGCAGCAAAGGCAGTTTAAGCTCCTACGAGCAGTACTTC.

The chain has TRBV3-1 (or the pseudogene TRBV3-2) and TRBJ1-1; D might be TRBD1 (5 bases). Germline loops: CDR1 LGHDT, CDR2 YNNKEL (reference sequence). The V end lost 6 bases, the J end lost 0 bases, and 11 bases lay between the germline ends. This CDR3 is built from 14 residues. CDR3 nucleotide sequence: TGTGCCAGCAGTGCAGGAGGGGTGAACACTGAAGCTTTCTTT. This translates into CASSAGGVNTEAFF.

This CDR3 reads CASSPNSNYNEQFF. CDR3 sequence (DNA): TGTGCCAGCAGCCCAAACAGTAATTACAATGAGCAGTTCTTC. J is TRBJ2-1 and V is TRBV14, with D unclear. The length of the CDR3 is 14 residues. V lost 4 bases to trimming and J lost 4 bases, with 11 bases between them. Germline-derived CDR1 and CDR2 are SGHDN and FVKESK.

Here the CDR3 reads CASSLSRGDNEQFF. Written as DNA, the CDR3 is TGCGCCAGCAGCTTAAGCAGGGGGGACAATGAGCAGTTCTTC. The rearrangement joins TRBV5-1 to TRBJ2-1; weak D call: TRBD1 (7 bases). The CDR3 loop spans 14 amino acids. Germline CDR1 reads SGHRS; CDR2 reads YFSETQ. Trimming left V 2 bases short and J 5 bases short, with 11 bases between.

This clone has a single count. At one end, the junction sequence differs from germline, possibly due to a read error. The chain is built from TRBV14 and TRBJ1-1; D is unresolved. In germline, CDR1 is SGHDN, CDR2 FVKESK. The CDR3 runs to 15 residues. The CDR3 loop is CASSPPRYGNAEAFF. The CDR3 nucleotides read TGTGCCAGCAGTCCCCCGCGTTACGGGAACGCTGAAGCTTTCTTT.

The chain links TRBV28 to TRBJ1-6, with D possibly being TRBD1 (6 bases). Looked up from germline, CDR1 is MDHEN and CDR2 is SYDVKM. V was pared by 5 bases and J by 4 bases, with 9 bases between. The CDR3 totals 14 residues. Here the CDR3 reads CASSPTGYNSPLHF. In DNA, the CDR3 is TGTGCCAGCAGTCCGACAGGATATAATTCACCCCTCCACTTT.

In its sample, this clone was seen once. The CDR3 spells CASSLGVENEQFF. As DNA, the CDR3 is TGTGCCAGCAGTTTAGGAGTAGAGAATGAGCAGTTCTTC. This chain links TRBV27 with TRBJ2-1; D gene uncertain. Germline CDR1 reads MNHEY; CDR2 reads SMNVEV (reference sequence). The V end lost 2 bases, the J end lost 7 bases, and 9 bases lay between the germline ends. The CDR3 has 13 amino acids.

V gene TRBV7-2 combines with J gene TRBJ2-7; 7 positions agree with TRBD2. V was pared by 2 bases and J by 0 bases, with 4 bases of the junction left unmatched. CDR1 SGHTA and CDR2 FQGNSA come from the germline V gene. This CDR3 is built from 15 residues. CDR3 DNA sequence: TGTGCCAGCAGCTTAAGCGGGGCGAGCTCCTACGAGCAGTACTTC. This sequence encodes CASSLSGASSYEQYF. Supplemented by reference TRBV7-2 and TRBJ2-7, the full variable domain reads GAGVSQSPSNKVTEKGKDVELRCDPISGHTALYWYRQSLGQGLEFLIYFQGNSAPDKSGLPSDRFSAERTGGSVSTLTIQRTQQEDSAVYLCASSLSGASSYEQYFGPGTRLTVT.